Listed below are T cell receptor beta chains from one sample, sequenced in a study of T-cell memory formation after mild COVID-19. TCRdb fed the 5' RACE reads into MiXCR, producing one record per CDR3 protein. The data contain approximately 350,000 distinct CDR3 sequences, around 27% of them singletons. The sequenced sample was PBMCs or a T cell subset sorted from them (not recorded which). Receptor source: an adult woman who had mild COVID-19 (a few samples of this study predate the infection). Cell type and time point are not known. CDR3s include the opening cysteine and the closing phenylalanine or tryptophan. The D gene is left open where the match is weak. A clone size is listed for some rows: how often the clone was seen (once, few, many), or a class if it is expanded.

size: few; J: TRBJ2-5; V: TRBV18; D: .; DNA: TGTGCCAGCTCAGGATTACAAGAGACCCAGTACTTC; CDR3: CASSGLQETQYF
size: few; J: TRBJ1-1; V: TRBV5-6; D: .; DNA: TGTGCCAGCACGGGGGACACTGAAGCTTTCTTT; CDR3: CASTGDTEAFF
size: once; J: TRBJ2-1; V: TRBV29-1; D: .; DNA: TGCAGCGTTGAAGGGACCACCAGCTCCTACAATGAGCAGTTCTTC; CDR3: CSVEGTTSSYNEQFF
size: .; J: TRBJ2-7; V: TRBV6-1; D: TRBD1; DNA: TGTGCCCTCCGGGACAGCACCTACGAGCAGTACTTC; CDR3: CALRDSTYEQYF
size: few; J: TRBJ2-7; V: TRBV29-1; D: .; DNA: TGCAGCGTTGTTCCAGGGCCCTACGAGCAGTACTTC; CDR3: CSVVPGPYEQYF
size: few; J: TRBJ2-7; V: TRBV3-1; D: .; DNA: TGTGCCACCTCCCCCCGGGGAGCGGGCTACGAGCAGTACTTC; CDR3: CATSPRGAGYEQYF
size: .; J: TRBJ2-3; V: TRBV29-1; D: .; DNA: TGCAGCGTTGGGACGGTAAACACAGATACGCAGTATTTT; CDR3: CSVGTVNTDTQYF
size: .; J: TRBJ1-1; V: TRBV7-2; D: .; DNA: TGTGCCAGCAGCACCAGACGGGCGAACACTGAAGCTTTCTTT; CDR3: CASSTRRANTEAFF
size: once; J: TRBJ2-3; V: TRBV5-1; D: TRBD2; DNA: TGCGCCAGCAGTTCGGGACTAGCGGGGGGCTTCGATACGCAGTATTTT; CDR3: CASSSGLAGGFDTQYF
size: .; J: TRBJ2-3; V: TRBV19; D: .; DNA: TGTGCGTCGGCGGGACTCACAAATACGCAGTATTTT; CDR3: CASAGLTNTQYF
size: few; J: TRBJ2-5; V: TRBV12-3/TRBV12-4; D: TRBD2; DNA: TGTGCCAGCAGCCCGGGACTAGCGGGGACAGGGACCCAGTACTTC; CDR3: CASSPGLAGTGTQYF
size: once; J: TRBJ1-6; V: TRBV14; D: TRBD1; DNA: TGTGCCAGCAGCCAAAGGACAGGAAATTCACCCCTCCACTTT; CDR3: CASSQRTGNSPLHF
size: .; J: TRBJ2-5; V: TRBV2; D: .; DNA: TGTGCCAGCAGTGATCAGGGTCTAGCGCAAGAGACCCAGTACTTC; CDR3: CASSDQGLAQETQYF
size: few; J: TRBJ2-5; V: TRBV5-1; D: TRBD1; DNA: TGCGCCAGCAGCTTCCAGGGGGCAGAAGCCCAGTACTTC; CDR3: CASSFQGAEAQYF
size: .; J: TRBJ2-7; V: TRBV7-9; D: .; DNA: TGTGCCAGCAGCCCGTGGAGGGTAACGTACTACGAGCAGTACTTC; CDR3: CASSPWRVTYYEQYF
size: few; J: TRBJ1-2; V: TRBV7-9; D: .; DNA: TGTGCCAGCAGCTCTCTTTGGGGGGCTGACTATGGCTACACCTTC; CDR3: CASSSLWGADYGYTF
size: .; J: TRBJ1-3; V: TRBV9; D: TRBD1; DNA: TGTGCCAGCAGCGGCGGGACAGGGGGCGGAAACACCATATATTTT; CDR3: CASSGGTGGGNTIYF
size: .; J: TRBJ1-4; V: TRBV29-1; D: TRBD1; DNA: TGCAGCGTGACAAACAGGGGAATTGAAAAACTGTTTTTT; CDR3: CSVTNRGIEKLFF
size: few; J: TRBJ2-7; V: TRBV6-2/TRBV6-3; D: .; DNA: TGTGCCAGCAGTTCCGTCAGGGCCTACGAGCAGTACTTC; CDR3: CASSSVRAYEQYF
size: few; J: TRBJ2-7; V: TRBV5-6; D: .; DNA: TGTGCCAGCAGCTTTGGGCAAGGTAGCTCCTACGAGCAGTACTTC; CDR3: CASSFGQGSSYEQYF
size: .; J: TRBJ2-1; V: TRBV2; D: .; DNA: TGTGCCAGCAGTGAGTCTCTACCGTACAATGAGCAGTTCTTC; CDR3: CASSESLPYNEQFF
size: .; J: TRBJ2-2; V: TRBV7-6; D: .; DNA: TGTGCCAGCAGCTTAGCGCTCAAGGGGCCGCTCACCGGGGAGCTGTTTTTT; CDR3: CASSLALKGPLTGELFF
size: .; J: TRBJ2-3; V: TRBV29-1; D: .; DNA: TGCAGCGCGTTGTCTAGCACAGATACGCAGTATTTT; CDR3: CSALSSTDTQYF
size: .; J: TRBJ1-3; V: TRBV9; D: .; DNA: TGTGCCAGCAGCGTAGAATCAGGAATTGCTGGAAACACCATATATTTT; CDR3: CASSVESGIAGNTIYF
size: few; J: TRBJ2-1; V: TRBV6-1; D: .; DNA: TGTGCCAGCAGTGATGGGGGTGAGCAGTTCTTC; CDR3: CASSDGGEQFF
size: once; J: TRBJ1-1; V: TRBV6-5; D: .; DNA: TGTGCCAGCAGCAGGGGTTGGATGAACACTGAAGCTTTCTTT; CDR3: CASSRGWMNTEAFF
size: few; J: TRBJ2-1; V: TRBV5-1; D: TRBD2; DNA: TGCGCCAGCAGCCAAACTAGCGGGGGGGCTCCCAATGAGCAGTTCTTC; CDR3: CASSQTSGGAPNEQFF
size: .; J: TRBJ2-7; V: TRBV14; D: TRBD2; DNA: TGTGCCAGCAGCCAAGATTTGCTAGCGGGCCCAAGGGAGCAGTACTTC; CDR3: CASSQDLLAGPREQYF
size: .; J: TRBJ1-2; V: TRBV5-1; D: TRBD1; DNA: TGCGCCAGCAGTCACAGGGGGGTACGCGACTATGGCTACACCTTC; CDR3: CASSHRGVRDYGYTF
size: .; J: TRBJ2-1; V: TRBV19; D: TRBD1; DNA: TGTGCCAGTACCCCGGGACAGGGTAATGAGCAGTTCTTC; CDR3: CASTPGQGNEQFF
size: few; J: TRBJ1-1; V: TRBV5-5; D: .; DNA: TGTGCCAGCAGCTTGTTTGAGAGGGGCCCCCGGACTGAAGCTTTCTTT; CDR3: CASSLFERGPRTEAFF
size: .; J: TRBJ2-5; V: TRBV12-3/TRBV12-4; D: TRBD2; DNA: TGTGCCAGCAGGCCGGGACTAGCAGAAGAGACCCAGTACTTC; CDR3: CASRPGLAEETQYF
size: .; J: TRBJ2-7; V: TRBV7-2; D: .; DNA: TGTGCCAGCAGCGCACACTGGGTCTCCTACGAGCAGTACTTC; CDR3: CASSAHWVSYEQYF
size: .; J: TRBJ2-1; V: TRBV10-3; D: .; DNA: TGTGCCATCAGTGGGACAGACTACAATGAGCAGTTCTTC; CDR3: CAISGTDYNEQFF
size: .; J: TRBJ2-3; V: TRBV4-2; D: .; DNA: TGCGCCAGCAGCCAAGATTTTGCGGGTGGCACAGATACGCAGTATTTT; CDR3: CASSQDFAGGTDTQYF
size: few; J: TRBJ2-2; V: TRBV7-9; D: TRBD1; DNA: TGTGCCAGCAGCCCACAGGGGTCGAACACCGGGGAGCTGTTTTTT; CDR3: CASSPQGSNTGELFF
size: few; J: TRBJ1-1; V: TRBV18; D: .; DNA: TGTGCCAGCTCACTTGGTACCGGGTCAGCACTTGAAGCTTTCTTT; CDR3: CASSLGTGSALEAFF
size: .; J: TRBJ2-5; V: TRBV24-1; D: TRBD1; DNA: TGTGCCACCAGTGACATAATTGGACAGGGACAAGAGACCCAGTACTTC; CDR3: CATSDIIGQGQETQYF
size: .; J: TRBJ1-3; V: TRBV2; D: TRBD1; DNA: TGTGCCAGCAGTGATGAAAGGGGGCGCTTAGCCTCTGGAAACACCATATATTTT; CDR3: CASSDERGRLASGNTIYF
size: few; J: TRBJ2-7; V: TRBV27; D: .; DNA: TGTGCCAGCAGCGCCGCAGGGGAGCAGTACTTC; CDR3: CASSAAGEQYF
size: .; J: TRBJ2-7; V: TRBV24-1; D: .; DNA: TGTGCCACCAGTGACACAAGGACACCCACTAGAGAGCAGTACTTC; CDR3: CATSDTRTPTREQYF
size: many; J: TRBJ2-5; V: TRBV6-2/TRBV6-3; D: .; DNA: TGTGCCAGCAGCCAGAGTCATCAGACCCAGTACTTC; CDR3: CASSQSHQTQYF
size: .; J: TRBJ1-5; V: TRBV12-3/TRBV12-4; D: TRBD1; DNA: TGTGCCAGCAGTGAAGGACAGGCCAACAATCAGCCCCAGCATTTT; CDR3: CASSEGQANNQPQHF
size: few; J: TRBJ2-7; V: TRBV10-3; D: .; DNA: TGTGCCATCAGTGCTGGGAGTTCCTACGAGCAGTACTTC; CDR3: CAISAGSSYEQYF
size: few; J: TRBJ2-2; V: TRBV19; D: .; DNA: TGTGCCAGTAGACAGCGGAACACCGGGGAGCTGTTTTTT; CDR3: CASRQRNTGELFF
size: many; J: TRBJ1-1; V: TRBV7-9; D: .; DNA: TGTGCCAGCAGACCCGGGACACGAAGAGAGTTCACTGAAGCTTTCTTT; CDR3: CASRPGTRREFTEAFF
size: .; J: TRBJ1-3; V: TRBV12-3/TRBV12-4; D: .; DNA: TGTGCCAGCAGTCGACTTCAGGGGTACTCTGGAAACACCATATATTTT; CDR3: CASSRLQGYSGNTIYF
size: .; J: TRBJ2-3; V: TRBV28; D: .; DNA: TGTGCCAGCAACCCCACCGATACGCAGTATTTT; CDR3: CASNPTDTQYF